This TCR beta chain was obtained from a study of blood T cells in healthy people across ages (dated by TCRdb to 2014 to 2015). Some background on the complete study: Template switching captured roughly one uniquely barcoded TCR beta cDNA molecule per two T cells in model experiments. Age-related changes in TCR beta repertoire diversity were measured in the study by deep sequencing normalized with unique cDNA molecular identifiers. Two additional independent replicas of 1 million unique cDNA reads from the same blood draw were analyzed for two donors (one aged 18 to 30 and one aged 80 or older). The donors were divided into four age groups: young (average approximately 17 years), middle-aged (approximately 39), aged (approximately 64) and long-lived (around 80).

Libraries were constructed by 5' RACE. TCRdb names Illumina HiSeq 2500 as the instrument used. The second PCR ran for about 7 to 11 cycles and used a J-beta primer mix along with a sample-barcoded 5' primer. Each TCR beta cDNA molecule received a unique molecular identifier from a template-switch 5' adaptor carrying 12 random nucleotides. At least 3 million CDR3-containing paired-end reads were obtained from each sample. All of the RNA was converted into first-strand cDNA using the Mint cDNA synthesis kit, with a TRBC-specific oligonucleotide serving as the primer. Following uracil-DNA glycosylase treatment, a first 18-cycle PCR with universal primers M1SS and BC2_uni_R was performed on all cDNA. From the authors' description of their analysis: For normalization, 1 million high-quality reads were randomly selected from each sample, with every read carrying a distinct molecular identifier. Instead of being binned into consensus sequences, reads with shared molecular identifiers were discarded. MiTCR, run with a Q25 quality threshold and the strictest error-elimination algorithm, handled CDR3 identification, clonotype clustering and error correction. A nonparametric unseen species model with Euler transformation was used to estimate lower-bound total TCR beta diversity. The raw public reads went through TCRdb reprocessing: fastp at Q25, MiXCR clone calling, in-frame beta chains kept. Rows merge per CDR3 protein into single entries with the most common DNA and genes. These V and J calls derive from TCRdb rather than the authors' analysis. For this sample the table gives roughly 1,000,000 distinct CDR3 sequences, of which approximately 25% were detected only once. Of the sample, around 0.75% is held by the ten largest clones.

V has 6 bases trimmed and J has 1 base trimmed; junction bases matching no gene number 3. CDR1 MNHNS and CDR2 SASEGT were looked up in the germline V gene. The CDR3 spans 15 residues, from the cysteine through the phenylalanine. CDR3 DNA is the only sequence kept; it has 45 bases, read in frame from the first base. This clonotype was counted a few times. The antigen it recognizes is unknown. Base qualities are missing; no much larger clone stands one base away. What the study reported, not specific to this receptor: As age increased, observed TCR beta diversity per million T cells dropped in a roughly linear way, and a significant reduction was already evident by age about 36. The long-lived group showed more naive CD4+ T cells, fewer expanded clones and increased TCR diversity than the aged group, suggesting age selection. Observed TCR beta diversity correlated strongly with the percentage of naive T cells measured by flow cytometry. Because donor CMV infection status was unknown, age-related changes in expanded clonotypes were potentially confounded. Because profiling used bulk unsorted PBMCs, naive and antigen-experienced compartments could not be compared conclusively. Total diversity estimates from one million sequenced T cells were considered lower bounds and underestimates.

The 35 to 40 donors, aged 6 to 90 years, were systemically healthy Caucasian individuals from Russia. Roughly 9.5 milliliters of peripheral blood were drawn from each donor into EDTA-treated Vacutainer tubes. Ficoll-Paque density-gradient centrifugation was used to isolate PBMCs, with at least 6.5 million per sample. Trizol reagent was used to extract total RNA from PBMCs, with at least 6 micrograms per sample. For every donor, flow cytometry on a PBMC aliquot measured the percentage of naive CD45RAhigh/CD27high T cells. These data were also filed under a second study, of T cells of mothers and their children. As noted in the second study: The donors were nine systemically healthy Caucasian individuals, made up of three mothers and their six children. cDNA synthesis used all of the extracted RNA, with roughly 1.5 ug of RNA in each 15 ul reaction. In the second PCR, the M1S primer added sample barcodes and 2-4 random nucleotides. Over 9.5 million TCR beta CDR3 reads were obtained for each mother, and 2.7 million or so reads were obtained for each child. Thymic selection similarly shapes TCR recombination output in related and unrelated pairs, with minor effect from inherited differences. Normalized repertoire overlap was always found to be slightly, but never significantly, higher in related mother-child pairs than in unrelated mother-child pairs. No persistent microchimeric T cell clones were found, with a detection sensitivity of 75 to 100 clones per million clonotypes. Deep NGS was used in the study to compare the TCR beta repertoires of mothers and children and to look for features that separate related mother-child pairs from unrelated individuals. On average, the children were approximately 11 +/- 4 years old, while the mothers were approximately 40 +/- 4 years old. After adapter ligation with NEBNext reagents, the libraries were sequenced on Illumina HiSeq 2000 with 100+100 nt paired-end reads. To prevent cross-contamination, the mother and child libraries were prepared one month apart and sequenced in separate runs. Between roughly 500,000 and 2,100,000 distinct TCR beta clonotypes were identified per donor. Naive TCR beta clonotypes were estimated from low-frequency clonotypes matched to each donor's FACS-determined naive share, without sorting.

This TCR came from a girl aged 2-10 years in good health. What was sequenced was blood. The sequence is built from TRBV6-1 and TRBJ2-2; 9 bases in between match TRBD2. The DNA sequence is TGTGCCAGCAGCCAGACTAGCGGGAACACCGGGGAGCTGTTTTTT. Its coded protein is CASSQTSGNTGELFF.